The entry that follows covers one T cell receptor (beta chain) sequence. Its antigen is unknown. This CDR3 region has 15 residues. The germline V gene has CDR1 SEHNR and CDR2 FQNEAQ (reference sequence). With 5 bases clipped from V and 6 bases from J, the junction kept 8 bases outside the gene matches. TCRdb re-analysed the 5' RACE reads in MiXCR, keeping a single row per CDR3 protein. The repertoire holds about 470,000 distinct CDR3 sequences, with around a sixth as singletons. This entry belongs to a study of T-cell memory formation after mild COVID-19. General study results and limits: A second wave expanding day 15 to 37 was CD4+-biased; contracting clones were balanced.

The TCR comes from an adult woman who had mild COVID-19 (a few samples of this study predate the infection). Cell type and time point are not known. The sequencing input was PBMCs or a T cell subset sorted from them (not recorded which). The chain links TRBV7-9 to TRBJ2-3; 10 bases match TRBD1. CDR3 sequence: CASSLWDRGEDTQYF. CDR3 coding DNA: TGTGCCAGCAGCCTATGGGACAGGGGAGAGGATACGCAGTATTTT.